This T cell receptor (beta chain) was identified during a study of cytomegalovirus exposure and HLA in healthy donors (dated by TCRdb to the late 2010s). In terms of the full investigation: A later analysis indicated that the 120 validation repertoires were generated on the platform also employed for the approximately 670 repertoires of the first cohort. The aim of the study was to test whether cataloging public T cell receptors could identify signatures of past pathogen exposure. In addition to the first cohort of several hundred subjects, a separate validation cohort of 120 different subjects was used. High-throughput TCR immunosequencing, statistical association of individual TCRs with disease status, and machine learning were combined to predict cytomegalovirus infection status. Results and caveats for the whole study, not just this receptor: It was suggested by the authors that the approach could potentially be generalized to other disease states and immunological phenotypes. A later analysis had no HLA typing for the validation cohort, so co-occurrence there was scored across all 120 or so repertoires. Subsequent analysis determined that TCRs grouped into clusters in the first cohort also showed a tendency toward co-occurrence across the 120 validation repertoires, and about 93% of cluster scores exceeded 0. Most TCR sequences were observed very rarely across donors, whereas some public TCRs were present in many individuals. A total of 164 TCR beta chains were listed by the study as associated with cytomegalovirus. The classifier was reported to diagnose cytomegalovirus status with high specificity and sensitivity in both the original and validation cohorts. In vitro tests confirmed that a few of the cytomegalovirus-associated TCR beta chains recognize cytomegalovirus antigens.

The donors belonged to the validation cohort of about 120 subjects, which was separate from the approximately 680-subject first cohort. The protocol used for the library was the immunoSEQ multiplex PCR assay. On the study's bioinformatics: A statistical classification framework was built to diagnose cytomegalovirus status from the catalog of TCR beta chain sequences. This immuneACCESS table, as held by TCRdb, lists in-frame sequences with V and J called but not all clones. Of the missing ones, under half trace to an unresolved V gene in checked studies; the others have no known cause. V, J and clone size are those of that table, while D and trimming were read from the DNA. Across this sample there are about 110,000 clones, with more than 70% seen only once. The ten largest clonotypes hold 2% to 2.5% of the sample. Worth noting for this clone: No antigen is known for it. No per-base quality is available; no much larger clone lies one base away.

The V end gives up 5 bases and the J end 2 bases, leaving 7 bases in the junction not matched to a gene. Reading from cysteine to phenylalanine, the CDR3 counts 16 amino acids. Kept here is only the CDR3 DNA, which spans 48 bases and is read in frame from base 1. Taken from the germline V gene, the CDR1 and CDR2 loops are SGHVS and FQNEAQ. This chain is built from TRBV7-8 and TRBJ1-5; the junction holds 9 bases that match TRBD1. This clonotype originated in a woman between 18 and 29 years old in good health and CMV-seronegative. The sample consisted of PBMCs. The nucleotide sequence reads TGTGCCAGCAGCCTTTGGACAGGGGAGGGCAATCAGCCCCAGCATTTT. Its protein is CASSLWTGEGNQPQHF.